The text below deals with one T cell receptor beta chain. This sample stems from a study of T cell responses to AZD1222 COVID-19 vaccine. Germline V gives CDR1 MGHRA, CDR2 YSYEKL. CDR3 length: 17 residues. J lost 1 base, V lost 4 bases, and 7 bases had no gene match. Method: immunoSEQ multiplex PCR; TCRdb's copy keeps in-frame clones and lacks some. The sample comprises about 170,000 clones, 85% to 90% of which are singletons, and roughly 1.7% rests with the top ten. This sample comprised peripheral blood, obtained on day 0 of AZD1222 vaccination. V usage is TRBV4-1 and J usage is TRBJ2-6, with 7 positions matching TRBD1. This TCR was recovered from an adult in good health. This CDR3 reads CASSLHRGTSGANVLTF. DNA for the CDR3: TGCGCCAGCAGCCTACACAGGGGAACATCTGGGGCCAACGTCCTGACTTTC.